This T cell receptor beta chain is drawn from a study of T cell changes during pregnancy in multiple sclerosis (dated by TCRdb to between 2018 and 2021). Looking at the study overall: In women with multiple sclerosis, the researchers looked at how the T cell repertoire shifted as pregnancy progressed.

Notes on this clone: This clone's antigen is unknown. One base away there is no much larger clone; base qualities are not given.

From cysteine to phenylalanine, the CDR3 is 16 amino acids long. Only the CDR3 region is kept as DNA, spanning 48 bases read in frame from base 1. The germline V gene encodes CDR1 SEHNR and CDR2 FQNEAQ (reference sequence). The junction shows trimming of 5 bases on V and 0 bases on J, plus 17 bases between the germline ends. Libraries were prepared through the immunoSEQ multiplex PCR assay. TCRdb provides this immuneACCESS table in a form limited to in-frame rearrangements. Some clones are lacking; in checked studies, under half of them reflect an unresolved V gene, and why the rest are absent is not known. In all, the sample holds around 100,000 clones, and around nine tenths of those were seen once. The ten largest clones represent about 1.5% of the sample.

The receptor comes from a female donor with multiple sclerosis, enrolled in a pregnancy study. The V and J genes are TRBV7-9 and TRBJ2-7; the D gene is perhaps TRBD2, from 7 matching bases. Material: peripheral blood, obtained in the third trimester of pregnancy. Here is the DNA: TGTGCCAGCAGCGAGCTGGGGGCGGGAGTCTCCTACGAGCAGTACTTC. Its translation reads: CASSELGAGVSYEQYF.